The following is a T cell receptor beta chain sequence with its context. Only in-frame clones appear in the TCRdb table, and some are missing; sequencing was by immunoSEQ multiplex PCR. The sample has about 23,000 clones, 90% to 95% seen once. Indicated time point: peripheral blood 6 weeks after treatment start. Patient disease was locally advanced or metastatic urothelial carcinoma. This CDR3 comprises 15 residues. Germline values: CDR1 SGHRS, CDR2 YFSETQ. V lost 0 bases to trimming and J lost 3 bases, with 13 bases between them. This specimen comes from a study of PD-L1 blockade in urothelial cancer. About the study: Blood was tested 3 weeks (second dose) and 6 weeks into treatment.

The material sequenced was PBMCs, taken around atezolizumab (anti-PD-L1) treatment. This rearrangement joins TRBV5-1 to TRBJ2-7; a weak D match, TRBD2 (6 bases). The receptor was isolated from an older woman with urothelial cancer. The CDR3 DNA reads as TGCGCCAGCAGCTTGGCTTGGACGGGGGACTACGAGCAGTACTTC. Protein product: CASSLAWTGDYEQYF.